This T cell receptor beta chain was documented in a study of blood T cell repertoires in COVID-19 (dated by TCRdb to 2018 to 2021). For the wider study: Samples from collaborators originated in the United States, Italy and Spain and spanned both the acute and convalescent phases of COVID-19. Subjects who had been exposed to COVID-19, were actively infected with it, or had recovered from it provided the deeply sampled blood TCRbeta repertoires that made up the dataset. The samples were drawn from two sources: the first 160 participants of the ongoing ImmuneRACE study, and about 1,300 subjects contributed by 6 global collaborators. The sample metadata nearly always contained a de-identified subject ID, COVID-19 status, age in years and sex. The material from the prospective study consisted of cDNA or gDNA derived from T cells, B-cell-depleted T cells, or PBMCs. The repertoires were released in a freely available public database intended as a resource for research on the immune response to SARS-CoV-2. Where available, HLA class I and class II types were taken from metadata supplied by the sample provider and were not determined by assay-based typing. Broad study findings and their caveats: The amount of clinical and demographic metadata varied by source and participant and was provided uncurated.

The immunoSEQ Assay, a bias-controlled multiplex PCR, was used to amplify TCRbeta CDR3 regions from genomic DNA. Concerning the study's data processing: Within the assay, amplification of reference gene primers was used to estimate how many nucleated cells each sample contained. To quantify the absolute abundance of each unique TCRbeta CDR3 rearrangement, sequence reads were collapsed and filtered. For each sample, productive Simpson clonality was calculated by taking the square root of Simpson's diversity index across productive rearrangements. The table was pulled from immuneACCESS by TCRdb, which kept in-frame rearrangements only. Such tables lose some clones; where checked, under half of the loss comes from unresolved V genes, and the rest has no known cause. That table is the source of V, J and clone size, and D and trimming were worked out from the DNA. The sample table records fewer than 200,000 clones; approximately 85% of these occur just once. Together, the top ten hold about 9.4% of the sample.

From the cysteine up to the phenylalanine, the CDR3 has a length of 16 residues. The only DNA kept is the CDR3, 48 bases in frame from the first base. The V end loses 3 bases and the J end loses 1 base, and a stretch of 15 bases separates them. CDR1 and CDR2, looked up from the germline V gene, are KGHSH and LQKENI. Comment on this clone: The antigen it recognizes is unknown. One base away there is no much larger clone; base qualities are not given.

Collaborating institutions collected whole blood in K2EDTA tubes following their own protocols. For TCRbeta analysis, collaborators shipped samples as frozen whole blood, isolated PBMCs, or DNA extracted from either of those sample types. Recombination connected TRBV18 to TRBJ2-5, with TRBD1 perhaps the D gene, on 5 matching bases. The TCR originated in a woman over 75 with acute or convalescent COVID-19. Sequencing input: peripheral blood. The CDR3: CASSPAPSGPQETQYF. The sequence in DNA is TGTGCCAGCTCACCGGCCCCCTCAGGGCCCCAAGAGACCCAGTACTTC.